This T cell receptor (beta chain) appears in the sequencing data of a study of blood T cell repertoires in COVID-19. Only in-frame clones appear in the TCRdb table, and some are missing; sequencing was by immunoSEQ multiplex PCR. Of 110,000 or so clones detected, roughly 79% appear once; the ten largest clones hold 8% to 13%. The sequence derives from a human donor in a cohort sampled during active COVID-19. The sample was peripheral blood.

The CDR3, as DNA: TGTGCCAGCAGTATGAACGGGGGGGGCACAGATACGCAGTATTTT. Protein sequence: CASSMNGGGTDTQYF. This rearrangement joins TRBV2 to TRBJ2-3; TRBD2 agrees at 8 bases. The CDR3 consists of 15 residues. With V trimmed by 5 bases and J by 1 base, 5 bases remained unmatched. The germline gives CDR1 SNHLY, CDR2 FYNNEI. Complete variable domain (other parts from reference TRBV2 and TRBJ2-3): EPEVTQTPSHQVTQMGQEVILRCVPISNHLYFYWYRQILGQKVEFLVSFYNNEISEKSEIFDDQFSVERPDGSNFTLKIRSTKLEDSAMYFCASSMNGGGTDTQYFGPGTRLTVL.